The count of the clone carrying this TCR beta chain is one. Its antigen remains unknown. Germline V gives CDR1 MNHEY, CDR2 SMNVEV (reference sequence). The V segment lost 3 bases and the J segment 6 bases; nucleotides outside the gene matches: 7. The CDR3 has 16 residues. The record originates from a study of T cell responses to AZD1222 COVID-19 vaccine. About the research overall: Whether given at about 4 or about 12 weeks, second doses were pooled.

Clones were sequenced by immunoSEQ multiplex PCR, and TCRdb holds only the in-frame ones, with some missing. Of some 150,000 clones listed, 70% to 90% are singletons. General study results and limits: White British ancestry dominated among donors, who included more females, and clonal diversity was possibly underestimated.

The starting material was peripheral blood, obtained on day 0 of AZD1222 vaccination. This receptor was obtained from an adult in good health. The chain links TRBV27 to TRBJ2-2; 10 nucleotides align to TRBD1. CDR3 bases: TGTGCCAGCAGTTTGACCGGGACAGGGGTTCCCGGGGAGCTGTTTTTT. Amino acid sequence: CASSLTGTGVPGELFF.